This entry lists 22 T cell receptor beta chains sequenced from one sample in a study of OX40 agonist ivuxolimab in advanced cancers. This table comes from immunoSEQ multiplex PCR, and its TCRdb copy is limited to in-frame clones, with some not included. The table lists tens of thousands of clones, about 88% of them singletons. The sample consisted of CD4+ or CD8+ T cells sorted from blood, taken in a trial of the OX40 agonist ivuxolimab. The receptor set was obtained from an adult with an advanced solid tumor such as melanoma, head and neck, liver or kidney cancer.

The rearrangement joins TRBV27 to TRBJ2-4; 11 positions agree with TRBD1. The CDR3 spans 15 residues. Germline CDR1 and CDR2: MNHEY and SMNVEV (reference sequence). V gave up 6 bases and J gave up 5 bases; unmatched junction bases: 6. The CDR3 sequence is CASSSLGQGENIQYF. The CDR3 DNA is TGTGCCAGCAGCTCGCTGGGACAGGGGGAAAACATTCAGTACTTC.

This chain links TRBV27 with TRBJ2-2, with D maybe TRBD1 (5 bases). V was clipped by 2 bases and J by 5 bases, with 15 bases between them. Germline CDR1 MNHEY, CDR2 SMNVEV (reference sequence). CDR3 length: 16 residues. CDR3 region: CASSLPQGVKTGELFF. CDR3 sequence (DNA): TGTGCCAGCAGTTTACCCCAGGGTGTGAAAACCGGGGAGCTGTTTTTT.

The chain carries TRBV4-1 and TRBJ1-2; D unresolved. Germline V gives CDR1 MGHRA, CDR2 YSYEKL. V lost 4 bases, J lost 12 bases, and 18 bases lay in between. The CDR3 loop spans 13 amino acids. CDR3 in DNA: TGCGCCAGCAGCCTAATGGCGGGATCTGGTAACACCTTC. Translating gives CASSLMAGSGNTF.

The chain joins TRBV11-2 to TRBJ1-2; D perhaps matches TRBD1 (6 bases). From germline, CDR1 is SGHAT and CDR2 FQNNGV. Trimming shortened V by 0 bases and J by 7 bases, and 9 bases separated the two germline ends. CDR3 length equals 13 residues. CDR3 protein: CASSLEPRGGYTF. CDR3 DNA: TGTGCCAGCAGCTTAGAACCCAGGGGTGGCTACACCTTC. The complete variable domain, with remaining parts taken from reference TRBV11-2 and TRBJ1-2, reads EAGVAQSPRYKIIEKRQSVAFWCNPISGHATLYWYQQILGQGPKLLIQFQNNGVVDDSQLPKDRFSAERLKGVDSTLKIQPAKLEDSAVYLCASSLEPRGGYTFGSGTRLTVV.

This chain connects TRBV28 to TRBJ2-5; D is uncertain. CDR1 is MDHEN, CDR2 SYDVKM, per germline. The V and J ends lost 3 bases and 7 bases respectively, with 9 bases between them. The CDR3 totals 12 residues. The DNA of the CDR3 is TGTGCCAGCAGTTTCCCTAGTTCGACCCAGTACTTC. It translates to CASSFPSSTQYF. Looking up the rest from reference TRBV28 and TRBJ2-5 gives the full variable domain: DVKVTQSSRYLVKRTGEKVFLECVQDMDHENMFWYRQDPGLGLRLIYFSYDVKMKEKGDIPEGYSVSREKKERFSLILESASTNQTSMYLCASSFPSSTQYFGPGTRLLVL.

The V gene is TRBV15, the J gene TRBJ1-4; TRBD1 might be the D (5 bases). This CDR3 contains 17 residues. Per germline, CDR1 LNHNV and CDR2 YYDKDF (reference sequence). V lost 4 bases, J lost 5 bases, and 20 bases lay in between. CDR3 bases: TGTGCCACCAGCACCGCCCCCATGGGGGGAGGAAATGAAAAACTGTTTTTT. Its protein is CATSTAPMGGGNEKLFF.

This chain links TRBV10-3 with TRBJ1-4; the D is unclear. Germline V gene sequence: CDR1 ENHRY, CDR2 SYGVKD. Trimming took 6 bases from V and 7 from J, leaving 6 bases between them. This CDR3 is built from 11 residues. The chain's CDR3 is CAIRDGEKLFF. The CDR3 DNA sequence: TGTGCCATCAGGGACGGTGAAAAACTGTTTTTT.

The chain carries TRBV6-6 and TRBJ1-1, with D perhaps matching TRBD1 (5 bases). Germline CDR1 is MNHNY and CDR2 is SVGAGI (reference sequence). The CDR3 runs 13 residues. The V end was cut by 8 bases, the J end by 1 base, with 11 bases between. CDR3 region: CASSRGSNTEAFF. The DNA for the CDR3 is TGTGCCAGCTCAAGGGGCTCGAACACTGAAGCTTTCTTT.

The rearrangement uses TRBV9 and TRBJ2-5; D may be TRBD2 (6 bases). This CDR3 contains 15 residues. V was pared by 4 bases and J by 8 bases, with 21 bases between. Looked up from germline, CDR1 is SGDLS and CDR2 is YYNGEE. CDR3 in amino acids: CASSPPEGTSATQYF. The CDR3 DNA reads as TGTGCCAGCAGCCCACCGGAGGGGACCTCGGCTACCCAGTACTTC.

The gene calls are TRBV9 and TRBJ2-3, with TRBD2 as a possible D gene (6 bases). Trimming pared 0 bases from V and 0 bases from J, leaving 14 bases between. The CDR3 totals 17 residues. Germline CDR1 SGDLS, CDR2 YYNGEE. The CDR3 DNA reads TGTGCCAGCAGCGTAGCTACTAGCAGCTCTAGCACAGATACGCAGTATTTT. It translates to CASSVATSSSSTDTQYF.

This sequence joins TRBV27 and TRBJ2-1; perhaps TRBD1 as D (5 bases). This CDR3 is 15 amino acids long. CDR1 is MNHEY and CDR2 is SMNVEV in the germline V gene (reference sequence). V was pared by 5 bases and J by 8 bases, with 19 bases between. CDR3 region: CASSHRTKTGDEQFF. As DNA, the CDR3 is TGTGCCAGCAGTCACAGGACCAAGACTGGCGATGAGCAGTTCTTC.

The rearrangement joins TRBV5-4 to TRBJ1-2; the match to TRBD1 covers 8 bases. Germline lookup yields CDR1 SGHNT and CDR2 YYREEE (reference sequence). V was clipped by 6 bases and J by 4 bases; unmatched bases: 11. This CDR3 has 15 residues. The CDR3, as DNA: TGTGCCAGCACTTCCAGGGGGCCCACTACCTATGGCTACACCTTC. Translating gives CASTSRGPTTYGYTF.

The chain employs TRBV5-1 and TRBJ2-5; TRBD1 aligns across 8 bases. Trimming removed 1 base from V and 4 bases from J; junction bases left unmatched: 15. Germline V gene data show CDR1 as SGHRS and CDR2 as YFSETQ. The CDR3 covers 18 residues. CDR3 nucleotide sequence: TGCGCCAGCAGCTTGAGCGGACCACACAGGGGGTTAGGAGAGACCCAGTACTTC. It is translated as CASSLSGPHRGLGETQYF.

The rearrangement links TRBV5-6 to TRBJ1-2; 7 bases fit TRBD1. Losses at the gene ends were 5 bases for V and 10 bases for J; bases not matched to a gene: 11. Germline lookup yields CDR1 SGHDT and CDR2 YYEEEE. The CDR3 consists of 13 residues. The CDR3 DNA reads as TGTGCCAGCAGGCCCACAGGGGTCTTTGACTACACCTTC. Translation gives CASRPTGVFDYTF.

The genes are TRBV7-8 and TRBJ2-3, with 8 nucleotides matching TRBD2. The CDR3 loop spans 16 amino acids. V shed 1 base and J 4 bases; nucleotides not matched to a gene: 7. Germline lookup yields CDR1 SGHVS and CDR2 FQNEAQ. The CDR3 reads CASSLEMGLVPDTQYF. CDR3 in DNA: TGTGCCAGCAGCTTAGAGATGGGACTAGTCCCAGATACGCAGTATTTT.

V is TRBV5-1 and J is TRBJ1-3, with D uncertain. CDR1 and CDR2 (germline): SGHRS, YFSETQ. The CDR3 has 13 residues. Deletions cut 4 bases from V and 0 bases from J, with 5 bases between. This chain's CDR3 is CASSPTSGNTIYF. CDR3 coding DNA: TGCGCCAGCAGCCCTACCTCTGGAAACACCATATATTTT.

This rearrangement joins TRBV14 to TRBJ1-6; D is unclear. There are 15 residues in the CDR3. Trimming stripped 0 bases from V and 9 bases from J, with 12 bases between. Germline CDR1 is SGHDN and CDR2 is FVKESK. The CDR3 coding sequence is TGTGCCAGCAGCCAAGATCCACTTTGGGTTTCACCCCTCCACTTT. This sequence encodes CASSQDPLWVSPLHF.

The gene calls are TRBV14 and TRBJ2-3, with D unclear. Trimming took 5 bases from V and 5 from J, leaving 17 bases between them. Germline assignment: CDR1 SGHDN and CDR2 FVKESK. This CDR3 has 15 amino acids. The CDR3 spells CASSALGRSEDTQYF. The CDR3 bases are TGTGCCAGCAGCGCGCTCGGCAGGTCGGAAGATACGCAGTATTTT. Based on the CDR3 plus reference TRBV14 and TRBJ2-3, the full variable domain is EAGVTQFPSHSVIEKGQTVTLRCDPISGHDNLYWYRRVMGKEIKFLLHFVKESKQDESGMPNNRFLAERTGGTYSTLKVQPAELEDSGVYFCASSALGRSEDTQYFGPGTRLTVL.

CDR3 region: CASSNSQGSNQPQHF. The CDR3 DNA is TGTGCCAGCAGCAACAGTCAGGGCTCCAATCAGCCCCAGCATTTT. This sequence joins TRBV9 and TRBJ1-5, with D possibly TRBD1 on 5 matching bases. Germline values: CDR1 SGDLS, CDR2 YYNGEE. The CDR3 extends over 15 amino acids. V lost 4 bases and J lost 3, with 14 bases in between.

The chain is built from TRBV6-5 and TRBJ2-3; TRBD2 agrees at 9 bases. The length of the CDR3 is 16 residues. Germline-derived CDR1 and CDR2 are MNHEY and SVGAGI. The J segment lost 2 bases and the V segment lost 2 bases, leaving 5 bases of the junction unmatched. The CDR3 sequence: CASSYDGGRATDTQYF. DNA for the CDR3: TGTGCCAGCAGTTACGATGGCGGGAGGGCCACAGATACGCAGTATTTT.

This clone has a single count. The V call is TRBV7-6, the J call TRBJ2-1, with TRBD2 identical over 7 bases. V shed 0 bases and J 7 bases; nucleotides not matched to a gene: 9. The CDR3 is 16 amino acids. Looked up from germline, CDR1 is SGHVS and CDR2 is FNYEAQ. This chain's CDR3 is CASSLANSGLRNEQFF. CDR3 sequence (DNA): TGTGCCAGCAGCTTAGCTAATAGCGGGCTCAGGAATGAGCAGTTCTTC.

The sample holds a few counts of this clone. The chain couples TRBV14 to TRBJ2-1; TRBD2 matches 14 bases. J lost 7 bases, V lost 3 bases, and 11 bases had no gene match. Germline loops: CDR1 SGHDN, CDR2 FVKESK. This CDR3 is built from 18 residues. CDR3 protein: CASSQGTSGSLGRNEQFF. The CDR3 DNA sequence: TGTGCCAGCAGCCAGGGGACTAGCGGGAGTTTGGGCCGAAATGAGCAGTTCTTC.